This T cell receptor (beta chain) is from a study of cytomegalovirus exposure and HLA in healthy donors. Overall study findings and caveats: The study listed approximately 170 cytomegalovirus-associated TCR beta chains.

A remark on this clone: The target antigen is unknown.

Looked up from germline, CDR1 is SNHLY and CDR2 is FYNNEI. With 5 bases removed from V and 6 bases from J, the gap between germline ends came to 19 bases. The CDR3 is 15 residues long. The assay was immunoSEQ multiplex PCR, and TCRdb's table has in-frame clones only and misses some. The table records 200,000 to 250,000 clones, about nine tenths of them present only once. Sequencing was done on a sample of PBMCs. V and J are TRBV2 and TRBJ2-5; weak D call: TRBD2 (5 bases). This clonotype was obtained from a woman aged 18-30 years in good health and CMV-seropositive. Written as DNA, the CDR3 is TGTGCCAGCAGTTTGAACAGCCCACCGGGGAAGACCCAGTACTTC. Protein sequence: CASSLNSPPGKTQYF.